What follows are 12 T cell receptor beta chains derived from one specimen sequenced in a study of tissue T cells after allogeneic stem cell transplantation. The protocol was immunoSEQ multiplex PCR, while the TCRdb copy is restricted to in-frame clones and leaves out a portion. The profile covers under 6,000 clones, with about 50% appearing a single time and less than 20% taken by the ten largest. Time point denoted: mouse harvest day 14 after allogeneic transplant. Tail vein injection delivered 10^7 T-cell-depleted bone marrow cells and 10^6 splenic CD5+ T cells. Sample: lymph node tissue. The receptors were sampled from a female BALB/c mouse given C57BL/6 T cells with graft-versus-host disease after an allogeneic hematopoietic cell transplant.

Regarding this clone: Each gene name is a mouse one. Coverage ceases 1 residue before the CDR3 finishes, and the germline J gene fills in the end. The chain is built from TRBV16 and TRBJ2-7, with D possibly being TRBD1 (6 bases). V lost 2 bases and J 3 bases, leaving 14 bases between the germline ends. This CDR3 has 15 residues. Germline CDR1 SGHSA, CDR2 FRNQAP. The CDR3 is CASSLTPRDIYEQYF. CDR3 bases read: TGTGCAAGCAGCTTAACCCCTCGGGACATCTATGAACAGTAC.

Notes on this clone: All gene names here are mouse names. Read coverage stops 1 residue before the CDR3 terminus; the germline J gene supplies the remainder. The chain has TRBV24 and TRBJ1-1; 12 positions match TRBD1. This CDR3 has 17 residues. With 1 base clipped from V and 3 bases from J, the junction kept 6 bases outside the gene matches. CDR1 and CDR2 from the germline V gene are KGHTA and FRNEEI. The part of the CDR3 DNA that was read is TGTGCCAGCAGTCTGTGGGGGACAGGGGGCGAGGACACAGAAGTCTTC. It is translated as CASSLWGTGGEDTEVF. The whole CDR3 protein reads CASSLWGTGGEDTEVFF.

As concerns this clone: The genes are named according to mouse. Read data end 1 residue before the CDR3 end; the end is taken from the germline J gene. V is TRBV13-3 and J is TRBJ2-5; D remains unclear. The CDR3 covers 13 residues. V dropped 7 bases and J dropped 5 bases, with 14 bases sitting between them. CDR1 and CDR2 (germline): NNHDY, SYVADS. The part of the CDR3 DNA that was read is TGTGCCAGCGGTGGAGGGCGCGGAGACACCCAGTAC. This gives the protein CASGGGRGDTQY. The CDR3 in its entirety is CASGGGRGDTQYF.

By share, this clone ranks as hyperexpanded. Gene names and germline refer to mouse. Sequencing ends 1 residue short of the CDR3 end; the germline J gene provides the rest. The chain links TRBV1 to TRBJ2-7; possible D gene TRBD1, 6 bases. Germline assignment: CDR1 NSQYPW and CDR2 LRSPGD (reference sequence). This CDR3 spans 12 amino acids. Trimming left V 3 bases short and J 4 bases short, with 7 bases between. Incomplete CDR3 DNA: TGCACCTGCAGTGCGGGACAATATGAACAGTAC. Its translation: CTCSAGQYEQY. The entire CDR3 protein is CTCSAGQYEQYF.

Worth noting for this clone: Genes and germline are mouse. The CDR3 loop is CASSSRDRGNTEVFF. CDR3 bases read: TGTGCCAGCAGCTCCCGGGACAGGGGAAACACAGAAGTCTTC. The chain carries TRBV3 and TRBJ1-1; 10 bases map to TRBD1. The read is 1 residue too short to cover the CDR3 end, so that end is filled in from the germline J gene. The CDR3 extends over 15 amino acids. CDR1 SNHLY and CDR2 FYNGKV come from the germline V gene (reference sequence). Germline trimming cut 4 bases from V and 1 base from J; bases unmatched to any gene: 3.

Points on this clone: Mouse names are used for the genes. The CDR3 end is not reached by the read, which stops 1 residue before it; the germline J gene fills it in. This chain connects TRBV15 to TRBJ2-1; TRBD1 might be the D (6 bases). The germline V gene encodes CDR1 SGHND and CDR2 FRSKSL. The CDR3 is 11 amino acids. V was trimmed by 5 bases and J by 10 bases, leaving 9 bases between them. CDR3 sequence: CASSPTGEQFF. The sequenced part of the CDR3 DNA is TGTGCCAGCAGTCCTACAGGGGAGCAGTTC.

This clone was observed a few times. Mouse germline and gene names are used. Coverage ceases 1 residue before the CDR3 finishes, and the germline J gene fills in the end. The rearrangement joins TRBV14 to TRBJ2-3; the D is unclear. CDR1 and CDR2 (germline): SGHDT, FRDEAV. The ends were cut back, 3 bases at V and 0 bases at J, with 2 bases in the middle. CDR3 size: 12 residues. CDR3 DNA (partial): TGTGCCAGCAGTTACAGTGCAGAAACGCTGTAT. This translates into CASSYSAETLY. The CDR3 reads in full as CASSYSAETLYF.

This clone appeared a few times. The germline and genes are mouse ones. With the read ending 1 residue before the CDR3 end, the germline J gene is used to fill in that end. The chain carries TRBV29 and TRBJ2-7, with TRBD2 matching 12 bases. The CDR3 covers 13 residues. Trimming took 5 bases from V and 7 from J; bases not matched to a gene: 3. Germline V lookup: CDR1 MSHET, CDR2 SYDVDS. The CDR3 loop is CASSGLGGWEQYF. The CDR3 bases that were read are TGTGCTAGCAGTGGACTGGGGGGGTGGGAACAGTAC.

For this clone: The germline and genes are mouse ones. The CDR3 end is not reached by the read, which stops 1 residue before it; the germline J gene fills it in. The J gene is TRBJ2-7, the V gene TRBV15, with 7 bases lining up with TRBD2. Germline CDR1 reads SGHND; CDR2 reads FRSKSL. V was clipped by 1 base and J by 3 bases; unmatched bases: 3. This CDR3 comprises 14 residues. The DNA read from the CDR3 is TGTGCCAGCAGTTTAGAGAACTGGGGCTATGAACAGTAC. This encodes CASSLENWGYEQY. The whole CDR3 sequence is CASSLENWGYEQYF.

Turning to this clone: Gene names are mouse gene names. The read halts 1 residue ahead of the CDR3 end, with the missing end drawn from the germline J gene. V is TRBV23 and J is TRBJ2-3; the table calls TRBD2, which could not be checked here. CDR3 length equals 14 residues. CDR1 KGHTA and CDR2 FQNQQP come from the germline V gene. The sequenced part of the CDR3 DNA is TGCTCCAGCAGTCCGACTGGGGGGGGAGAAACGCTGTAT. The encoded protein is CSSSPTGGGETLY. The full CDR3 is CSSSPTGGGETLYF.

A note on this clone: The listed genes are named as in mouse. This chain's CDR3 is CASSHPGRGDTQYF. The covered CDR3 bases are TGTGCCAGCAGCCATCCGGGACGGGGGGACACCCAGTAC. This sequence joins TRBV5 and TRBJ2-5; D assignment may be TRBD1 or TRBD2 (5 bases each). The read terminates 1 residue before the CDR3 end, so the remaining end is supplied by the germline J gene. The CDR3 is 14 residues long. Trimming cost V 3 bases and J 6 bases, with 13 bases left between them. Per germline, CDR1 LGHNA and CDR2 YNLKQL (reference sequence).

Concerning this clone itself: Any gene name here is a mouse gene name. The read gets to within 1 residue of the CDR3 end, and the germline J gene fills in the rest. The J gene is TRBJ2-7, the V gene TRBV26, with no clear D. CDR1 and CDR2 from the germline V gene are KGHPV and FQNQEV (reference sequence). Trimming removed 5 bases from V and 5 bases from J, with 4 bases in between. The CDR3 loop spans 10 amino acids. The CDR3 bases that were read are TGTGCCAGCAGTGGCAATGAACAGTAC. This sequence encodes CASSGNEQY. In full, the CDR3 reads CASSGNEQYF.